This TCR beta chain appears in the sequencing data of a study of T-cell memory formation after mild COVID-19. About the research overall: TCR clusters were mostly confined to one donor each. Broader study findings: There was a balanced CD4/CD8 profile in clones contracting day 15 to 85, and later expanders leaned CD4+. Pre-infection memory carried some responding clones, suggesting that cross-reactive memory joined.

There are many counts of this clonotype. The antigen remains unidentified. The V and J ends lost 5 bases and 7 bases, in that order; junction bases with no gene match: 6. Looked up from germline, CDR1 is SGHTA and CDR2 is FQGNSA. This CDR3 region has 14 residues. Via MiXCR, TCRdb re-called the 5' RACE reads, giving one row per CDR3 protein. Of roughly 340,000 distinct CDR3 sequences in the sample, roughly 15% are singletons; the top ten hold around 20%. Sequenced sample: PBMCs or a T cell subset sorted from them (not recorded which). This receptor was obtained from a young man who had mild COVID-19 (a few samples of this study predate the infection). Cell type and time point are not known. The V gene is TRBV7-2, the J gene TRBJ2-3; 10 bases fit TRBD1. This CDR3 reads CASSPGQGEYTQYF. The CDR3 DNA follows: TGTGCCAGCAGCCCAGGACAGGGGGAATATACGCAGTATTTT.